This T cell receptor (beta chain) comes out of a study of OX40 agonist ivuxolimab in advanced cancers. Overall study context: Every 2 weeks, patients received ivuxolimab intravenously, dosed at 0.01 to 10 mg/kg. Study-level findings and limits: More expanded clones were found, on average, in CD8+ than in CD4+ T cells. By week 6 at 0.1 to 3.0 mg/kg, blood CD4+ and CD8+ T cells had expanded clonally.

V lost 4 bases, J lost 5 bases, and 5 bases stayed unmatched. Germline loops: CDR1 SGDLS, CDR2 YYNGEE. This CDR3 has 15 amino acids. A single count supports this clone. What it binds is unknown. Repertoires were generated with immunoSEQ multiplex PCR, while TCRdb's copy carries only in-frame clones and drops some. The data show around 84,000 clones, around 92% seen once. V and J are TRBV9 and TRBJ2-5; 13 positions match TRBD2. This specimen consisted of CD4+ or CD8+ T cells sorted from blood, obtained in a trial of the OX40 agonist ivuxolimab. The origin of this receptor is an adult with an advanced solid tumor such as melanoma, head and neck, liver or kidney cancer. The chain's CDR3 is CASSTGLAGAETQYF. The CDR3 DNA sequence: TGTGCCAGCAGCACCGGACTAGCGGGGGCGGAGACCCAGTACTTC.